The TCR beta chain under discussion was sequenced for a study of T cell repertoires in cytomegalovirus infection. Study findings and constraints: In two of eight donors, the top clonotype was HLA-C-restricted CMV-specific.

TCRdb fed the reads into MiXCR, producing one record per CDR3 protein. Here the sample spans around 740,000 distinct CDR3 sequences, 35% to 40% being singletons. The germline V gene encodes CDR1 MNHNY and CDR2 SVGAGI (reference sequence). This CDR3 has 13 amino acids. The J segment lost 7 bases and the V segment lost 7 bases, leaving 9 bases of the junction unmatched. This clonotype was detected only a few times. Its antigen is not identified. Material: PBMCs. This clonotype was obtained from a human donor in good health (CMV status not recorded). Some clones in this sample may be carry-over from other donors' samples. This chain connects TRBV6-6 to TRBJ2-7, with 8 bases lining up with TRBD1. Here the CDR3 reads CASNPDRAREQYF. In DNA form, the CDR3 reads TGTGCCAGCAACCCGGACAGGGCAAGAGAGCAGTACTTC.